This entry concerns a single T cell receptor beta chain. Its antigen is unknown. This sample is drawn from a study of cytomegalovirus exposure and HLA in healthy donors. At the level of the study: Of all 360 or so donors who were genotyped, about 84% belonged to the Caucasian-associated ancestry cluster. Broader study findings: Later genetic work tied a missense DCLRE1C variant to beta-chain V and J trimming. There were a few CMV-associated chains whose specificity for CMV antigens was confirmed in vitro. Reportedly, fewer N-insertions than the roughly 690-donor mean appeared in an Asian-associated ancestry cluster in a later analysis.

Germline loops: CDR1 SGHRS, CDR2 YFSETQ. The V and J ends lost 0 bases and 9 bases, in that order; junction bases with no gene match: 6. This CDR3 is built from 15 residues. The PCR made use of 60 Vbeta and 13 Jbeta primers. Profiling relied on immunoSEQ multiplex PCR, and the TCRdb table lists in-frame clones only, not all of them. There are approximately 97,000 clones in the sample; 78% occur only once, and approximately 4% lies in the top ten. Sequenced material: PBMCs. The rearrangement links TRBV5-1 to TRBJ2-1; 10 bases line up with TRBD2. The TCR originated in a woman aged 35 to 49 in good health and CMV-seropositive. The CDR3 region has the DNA TGCGCCAGCAGCTTGGTAGTAGCGGGAGGAGTTGAGCAGTTCTTC. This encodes CASSLVVAGGVEQFF.